The 16 T cell receptor beta chains listed next were all sequenced from one sample in a study of blood T cells in healthy people across ages. A second PCR of roughly 6 to 12 cycles used a sample-barcoded 5' primer and a J-beta primer mix. TCRdb reanalysed the 5' RACE reads using MiXCR and keeps one entry per CDR3 protein. This sample has around 1,700,000 distinct CDR3 sequences; 28% occur once, and the top ten carry 7.7%. Sample: blood. These receptors all stem from a woman aged 25 to 39 in good health.

The table lists this clonotype with a few counts. One end of the junction fails to match germline, which may point to a read error. The V call is TRBV4-1, the J call TRBJ1-1; D is unclear. Germline CDR1 and CDR2: MGHRA and YSYEKL. This CDR3 region has 13 residues. Here the CDR3 DNA reads TGTGCCAGCAGCCAAGAAGGTCGGACTGAAGCTTTCTTT. It translates to CASSQEGRTEAFF.

The chain employs TRBV14 and TRBJ1-6; tentative D call: TRBD1 (6 bases). The CDR3 consists of 13 residues. Per the germline V gene, CDR1 is SGHDN and CDR2 is FVKESK. V was trimmed by 10 bases and J by 7 bases, leaving 14 bases between them. DNA of the CDR3: TGTGCCACCTCAGGACAGATAAATTCACCCCTCCACTTT. Protein: CATSGQINSPLHF. Full variable domain (missing parts from reference TRBV14 and TRBJ1-6): EAGVTQFPSHSVIEKGQTVTLRCDPISGHDNLYWYRRVMGKEIKFLLHFVKESKQDESGMPNNRFLAERTGGTYSTLKVQPAELEDSGVYFCATSGQINSPLHFGNGTRLTVT.

This clonotype was detected ten times or more. Relative to the germline gene, one junction end is altered; a read error may explain this. The V call is TRBV4-3, the J call TRBJ2-5; D could derive from TRBD1 or TRBD2 (7 bases each). This CDR3 contains 15 residues. Germline values: CDR1 LGHNA, CDR2 YSLEER. CDR3 loop: CASSLRQGGGETQYF. In DNA form, the CDR3 reads TGTGCCAGCAGCTTGAGACAGGGAGGGGGAGAGACCCAGTACTTC.

This clonotype turned up a few times. This sequence joins TRBV5-5 and TRBJ1-1; TRBD1 matches 8 bases. Germline CDR1 reads SGHKS; CDR2 reads YYEKEE (reference sequence). CDR3 length: 15 residues. V gave up 4 bases and J gave up 2 bases; unmatched junction bases: 7. CDR3: CASSLLDRANTEAFF. CDR3 bases: TGTGCCAGCAGCCTGCTGGACAGGGCCAACACTGAAGCTTTCTTT.

Notes on this clonotype: Relative to the germline gene, one junction end is altered; a read error may explain this. The chain combines TRBV12-3 or TRBV12-4 with TRBJ2-3, with a weak D call TRBD2 (6 bases). The CDR3 is made up of 16 amino acids. The CDR3 sequence: CASSFRAGGWADAQYF. Here the CDR3 DNA reads TGTGCCAGCAGTTTCAGGGCTGGGGGGTGGGCAGATGCGCAGTATTTT.

The chain uses TRBV20-1 and TRBJ2-1, with D possibly matching TRBD1 (5 bases). The CDR3 loop spans 15 amino acids. With 0 bases removed from V and 5 bases from J, the gap between germline ends came to 14 bases. Germline assignment: CDR1 DFQATT and CDR2 SNEGSKA (reference sequence). The CDR3 sequence is CSARDDRGPNNEQFF. The DNA of the CDR3 is TGCAGTGCTAGAGATGACAGAGGACCGAACAATGAGCAGTTCTTC.

This clonotype was observed a handful of times. The junction does not match germline at one end; this may be a read error. V is TRBV7-2 and J is TRBJ2-2, with a possible D match to TRBD2 (7 bases). The CDR3 runs to 15 residues. From germline, CDR1 is SGHTA and CDR2 FQGNSA. CDR3 sequence: CANSLGGASTGELFF. The CDR3 nucleotides read TGTGCCAACAGCTTAGGGGGGGCGAGCACCGGGGAGCTGTTTTTT. Full variable domain (remainder filled in from reference TRBV7-2 and TRBJ2-2): GAGVSQSPSNKVTEKGKDVELRCDPISGHTALYWYRQSLGQGLEFLIYFQGNSAPDKSGLPSDRFSAERTGGSVSTLTIQRTQQEDSAVYLCANSLGGASTGELFFGEGSRLTVL.

This clonotype showed up many times. V is TRBV29-1 and J is TRBJ1-2, with D hard to call. This CDR3 has 13 amino acids. Trimming pared 4 bases from V and 1 base from J, leaving 10 bases between. Germline assignment: CDR1 SQVTM and CDR2 ANQGSEA. Here the CDR3 reads CSVALSYNYGYTF. The CDR3, as DNA: TGCAGCGTTGCCCTGTCATATAACTATGGCTACACCTTC.

This clonotype was seen only a few times. The J gene is TRBJ2-1, the V gene TRBV7-9; D is undetermined. The DNA end favors TRBJ2-7, so the J call may be wrong. The CDR3 is made up of 12 amino acids. Germline assignment: CDR1 SEHNR and CDR2 FQNEAQ (reference sequence). The DNA for the CDR3 is TGTGCCAGCAGTTCGTCCTACAATGAGCAGTACTTC. Protein: CASSSSYNEQYF.

The chain links TRBV5-6 to TRBJ1-5, with D unclear. CDR1 and CDR2 from the germline V gene are SGHDT and YYEEEE. V lost 4 bases to trimming and J lost 2 bases, with 16 bases between them. This CDR3 comprises 16 residues. CDR3 in amino acids: CASSPKSGGGNQPQHF. The CDR3 DNA reads TGTGCCAGCAGCCCTAAAAGCGGTGGGGGCAATCAGCCCCAGCATTTT.

The chain joins TRBV15 to TRBJ1-2, with 7 positions matching TRBD1. Germline V gene sequence: CDR1 LNHNV, CDR2 YYDKDF (reference sequence). This CDR3 has 13 residues. J was trimmed by 7 bases and V by 5 bases; bases with no gene match: 7. CDR3 nucleotide sequence: TGTGCCACCAGCCGGGACAGCATAGGTGGCTACACCTTC. It yields the protein CATSRDSIGGYTF.

This clonotype has just a few counts. This chain links TRBV30 with TRBJ1-2; D ambiguous. The germline CDR1 and CDR2 sequences are GTSNPN and SVGIG (reference sequence). The CDR3 contains 11 residues. The V end was cut by 2 bases, the J end by 8 bases, with 9 bases between. The CDR3 nucleotides read TGTGCCTGGAGTCAACTGGGGGGCTACACCTTC. It codes for CAWSQLGGYTF.

The chain is built from TRBV29-1 and TRBJ2-1, with D possibly matching TRBD1 (7 bases). The CDR3 loop spans 15 amino acids. The ends were cut back, 6 bases at V and 10 bases at J, with 25 bases in the middle. Germline V gene data show CDR1 as SQVTM and CDR2 as ANQGSEA. Written as DNA, the CDR3 is TGCAGCGTGGAGGGGCCACGGGACAGTAACTACGAGCAGTTCTTC. Translating gives CSVEGPRDSNYEQFF.

The chain carries TRBV2 and TRBJ1-4, with D unclear. Germline-derived CDR1 and CDR2 are SNHLY and FYNNEI. The CDR3 has 11 residues. V dropped 6 bases and J dropped 14 bases, with 13 bases sitting between them. DNA of the CDR3: TGTGCCAGCAGATTTGGCCCTGGGCTGTTTTTT. This codes for CASRFGPGLFF. Complete variable domain (other parts from reference TRBV2 and TRBJ1-4): EPEVTQTPSHQVTQMGQEVILRCVPISNHLYFYWYRQILGQKVEFLVSFYNNEISEKSEIFDDQFSVERPDGSNFTLKIRSTKLEDSAMYFCASRFGPGLFFGSGTQLSVL.

The chain recombines TRBV14 with TRBJ2-5; D is possibly TRBD1 or TRBD2 (5 bases each). CDR1 is SGHDN, CDR2 FVKESK, per germline. CDR3 size: 15 residues. Trimming cost V 3 bases and J 4 bases, with 15 bases left between them. CDR3 residues: CASSQNQGRGETQYF. The CDR3 bases are TGTGCCAGCAGCCAGAATCAGGGTCGGGGAGAGACCCAGTACTTC.

This clonotype was picked up a small number of times. This chain links TRBV9 with TRBJ2-5; either TRBD1 or TRBD2 may supply D (5 bases each). This CDR3 is 15 amino acids long. The V end was cut by 0 bases, the J end by 2 bases, with 11 bases between. Per germline, CDR1 SGDLS and CDR2 YYNGEE. This CDR3 is CASSVGGVLQETQYF. In nucleotides, the CDR3 is TGTGCCAGCAGCGTAGGAGGGGTTCTTCAAGAGACCCAGTACTTC. The full variable domain, rest sourced from reference TRBV9 and TRBJ2-5, is DSGVTQTPKHLITATGQRVTLRCSPRSGDLSVYWYQQSLDQGLQFLIQYYNGEERAKGNILERFSAQQFPDLHSELNLSSLELGDSALYFCASSVGGVLQETQYFGPGTRLLVL.